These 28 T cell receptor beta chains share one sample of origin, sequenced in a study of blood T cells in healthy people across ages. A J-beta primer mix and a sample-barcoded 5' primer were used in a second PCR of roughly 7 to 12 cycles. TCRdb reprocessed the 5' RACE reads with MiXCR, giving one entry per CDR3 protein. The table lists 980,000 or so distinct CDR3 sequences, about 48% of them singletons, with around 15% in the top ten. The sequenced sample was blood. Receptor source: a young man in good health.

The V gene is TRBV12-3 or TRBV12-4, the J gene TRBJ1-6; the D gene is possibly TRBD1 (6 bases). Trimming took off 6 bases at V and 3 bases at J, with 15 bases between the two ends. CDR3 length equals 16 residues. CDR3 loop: CASSRGQGLYNSPLHF. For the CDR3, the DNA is TGTGCCAGCAGCCGGGGGCAGGGTCTCTATAATTCACCCCTCCACTTT.

The CDR3 DNA follows: TGTGCCAGCACCGGCCTAAAAGAGACCCAGTACTTC. This gives the protein CASTGLKETQYF. The genes are TRBV28 and TRBJ2-7; D unresolved. The better agreement between TRBJ2-5 and the DNA end casts doubt on the J call. The V gene's germline CDR1 is MDHEN and CDR2 SYDVKM. This CDR3 has 12 residues.

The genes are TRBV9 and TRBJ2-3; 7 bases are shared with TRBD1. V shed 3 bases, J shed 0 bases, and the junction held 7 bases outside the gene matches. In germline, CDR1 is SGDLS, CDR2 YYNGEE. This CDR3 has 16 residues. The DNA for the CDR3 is TGTGCCAGCAGCGCGCCCCAGGGGGTTAGCACAGATACGCAGTATTTT. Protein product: CASSAPQGVSTDTQYF.

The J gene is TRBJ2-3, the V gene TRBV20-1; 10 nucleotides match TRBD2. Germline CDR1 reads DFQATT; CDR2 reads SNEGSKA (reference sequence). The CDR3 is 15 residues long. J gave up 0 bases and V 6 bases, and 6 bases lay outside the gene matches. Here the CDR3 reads CSAISGGSSTDTQYF. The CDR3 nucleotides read TGCAGTGCAATTAGCGGGGGGTCTAGCACAGATACGCAGTATTTT.

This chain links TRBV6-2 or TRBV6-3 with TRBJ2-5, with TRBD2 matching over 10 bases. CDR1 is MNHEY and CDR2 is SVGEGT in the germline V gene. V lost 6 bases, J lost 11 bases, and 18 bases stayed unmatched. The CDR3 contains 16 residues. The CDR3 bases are TGTGCCAGCAGATCCGTCCTAGCGGGAGTTGTGAATGAGCAGTACTTC. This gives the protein CASRSVLAGVVNEQYF.

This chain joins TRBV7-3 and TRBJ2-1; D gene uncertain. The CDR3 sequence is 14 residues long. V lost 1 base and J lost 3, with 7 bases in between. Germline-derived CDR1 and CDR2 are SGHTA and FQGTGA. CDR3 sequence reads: CASSLRPDYNEQFF. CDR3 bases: TGTGCCAGCAGCTTAAGGCCGGACTACAATGAGCAGTTCTTC.

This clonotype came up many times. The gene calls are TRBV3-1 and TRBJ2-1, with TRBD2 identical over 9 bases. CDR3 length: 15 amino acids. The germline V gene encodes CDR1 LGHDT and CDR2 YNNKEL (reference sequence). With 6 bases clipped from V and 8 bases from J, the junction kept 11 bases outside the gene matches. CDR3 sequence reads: CASRPLAGDPHEQFF. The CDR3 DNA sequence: TGTGCCAGCAGGCCACTAGCGGGTGACCCTCATGAGCAGTTCTTC.

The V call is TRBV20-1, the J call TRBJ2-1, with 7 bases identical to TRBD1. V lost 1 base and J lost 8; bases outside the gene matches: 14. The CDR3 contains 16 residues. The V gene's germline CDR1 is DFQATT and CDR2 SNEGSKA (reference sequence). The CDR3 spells CSARVWRQGEYDEQFF. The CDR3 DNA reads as TGCAGTGCTAGAGTATGGCGGCAGGGGGAGTACGATGAGCAGTTCTTC.

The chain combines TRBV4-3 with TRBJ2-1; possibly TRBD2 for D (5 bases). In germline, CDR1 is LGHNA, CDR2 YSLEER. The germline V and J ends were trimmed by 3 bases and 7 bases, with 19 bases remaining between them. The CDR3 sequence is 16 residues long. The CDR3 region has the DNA TGCGCCAGCAGCCACCCCGTCGGGGAATCGGGTAATGAGCAGTTCTTC. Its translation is CASSHPVGESGNEQFF.

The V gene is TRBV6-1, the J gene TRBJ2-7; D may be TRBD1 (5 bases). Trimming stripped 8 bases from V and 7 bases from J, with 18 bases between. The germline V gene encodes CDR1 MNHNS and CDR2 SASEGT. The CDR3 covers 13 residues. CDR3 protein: CASRRQGENEQYF. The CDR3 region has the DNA TGTGCCAGCCGACGGCAGGGTGAGAATGAGCAGTACTTC.

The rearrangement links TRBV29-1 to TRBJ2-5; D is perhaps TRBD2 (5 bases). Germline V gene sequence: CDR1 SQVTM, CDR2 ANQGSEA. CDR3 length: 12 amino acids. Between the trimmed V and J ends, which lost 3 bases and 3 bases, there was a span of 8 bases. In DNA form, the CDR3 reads TGCAGCGTTGAGGAGGTCGAAGAGACCCAGTACTTC. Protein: CSVEEVEETQYF.

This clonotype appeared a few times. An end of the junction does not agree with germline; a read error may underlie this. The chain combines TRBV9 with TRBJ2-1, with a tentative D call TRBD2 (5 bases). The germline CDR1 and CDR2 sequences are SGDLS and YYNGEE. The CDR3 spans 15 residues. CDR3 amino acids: CASSASSVSYNERFF. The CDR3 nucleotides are TGTGCCAGCAGCGCCAGTAGCGTCTCCTACAATGAGCGGTTCTTC. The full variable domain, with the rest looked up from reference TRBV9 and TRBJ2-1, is DSGVTQTPKHLITATGQRVTLRCSPRSGDLSVYWYQQSLDQGLQFLIQYYNGEERAKGNILERFSAQQFPDLHSELNLSSLELGDSALYFCASSASSVSYNERFFGPGTRLTVL.

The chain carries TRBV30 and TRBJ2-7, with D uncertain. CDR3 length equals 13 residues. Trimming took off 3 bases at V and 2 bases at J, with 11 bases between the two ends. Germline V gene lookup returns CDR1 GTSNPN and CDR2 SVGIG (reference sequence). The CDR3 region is CAWRKHQTYEQYF. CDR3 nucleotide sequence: TGTGCCTGGAGAAAACACCAAACCTACGAGCAGTACTTC.

CDR3: CASSSPGTGDNEQFF. CDR3 DNA sequence: TGTGCCAGCAGCAGTCCCGGGACAGGGGACAATGAGCAGTTCTTC. The chain joins TRBV12-3 or TRBV12-4 to TRBJ2-1; 10 bases line up with TRBD1. The CDR3 length is 15 residues. After removal of 6 bases from V and 5 bases from J, the junction contained 7 bases not matched to a gene.

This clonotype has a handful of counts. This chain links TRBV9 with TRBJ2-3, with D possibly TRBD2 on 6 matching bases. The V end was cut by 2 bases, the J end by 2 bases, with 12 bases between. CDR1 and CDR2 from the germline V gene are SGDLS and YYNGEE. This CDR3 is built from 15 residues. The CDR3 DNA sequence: TGTGCCAGCAGCGTGAGTGGGGGGAACACAGATACGCAGTATTTT. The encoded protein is CASSVSGGNTDTQYF.

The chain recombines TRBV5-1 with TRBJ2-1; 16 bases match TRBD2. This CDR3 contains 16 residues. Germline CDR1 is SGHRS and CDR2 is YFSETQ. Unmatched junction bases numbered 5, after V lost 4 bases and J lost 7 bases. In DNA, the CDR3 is TGCGCCAGCAGCGGGACTAGCGGGGGGGCCCGGAATGAGCAGTTCTTC. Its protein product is CASSGTSGGARNEQFF.

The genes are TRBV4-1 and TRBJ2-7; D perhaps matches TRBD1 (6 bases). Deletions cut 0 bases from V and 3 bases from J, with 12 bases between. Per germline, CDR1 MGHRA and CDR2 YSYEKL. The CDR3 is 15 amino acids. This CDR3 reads CASSQDEQGRYEQYF. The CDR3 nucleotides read TGCGCCAGCAGCCAAGATGAACAGGGTCGCTACGAGCAGTACTTC.

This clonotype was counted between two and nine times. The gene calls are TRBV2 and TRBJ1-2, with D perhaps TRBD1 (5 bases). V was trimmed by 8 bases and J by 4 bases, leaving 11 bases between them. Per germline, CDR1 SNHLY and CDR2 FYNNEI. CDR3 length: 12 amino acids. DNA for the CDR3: TGTGCCAGCCACGGAGGGACCTATGGCTACACCTTC. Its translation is CASHGGTYGYTF.

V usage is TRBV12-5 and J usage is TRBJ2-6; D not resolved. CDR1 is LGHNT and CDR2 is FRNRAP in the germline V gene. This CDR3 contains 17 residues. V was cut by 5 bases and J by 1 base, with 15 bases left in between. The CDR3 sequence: CASGPLTGNSGANVLTF. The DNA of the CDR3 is TGTGCTAGTGGTCCCCTTACTGGCAATTCTGGGGCCAACGTCCTGACTTTC.

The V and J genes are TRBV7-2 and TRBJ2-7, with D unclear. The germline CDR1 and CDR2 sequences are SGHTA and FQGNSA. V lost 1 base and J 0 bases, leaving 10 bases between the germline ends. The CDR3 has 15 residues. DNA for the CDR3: TGTGCCAGCAGCTTAGGTCCTACGAGCTCCTACGAGCAGTACTTC. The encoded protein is CASSLGPTSSYEQYF.

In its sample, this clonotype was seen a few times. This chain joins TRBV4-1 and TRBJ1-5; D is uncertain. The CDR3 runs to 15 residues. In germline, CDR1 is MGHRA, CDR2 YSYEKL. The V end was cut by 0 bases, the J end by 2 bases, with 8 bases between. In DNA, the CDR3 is TGCGCCAGCAGCCAAGAGCCGGTAGGCAATCAGCCCCAGCATTTT. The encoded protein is CASSQEPVGNQPQHF.

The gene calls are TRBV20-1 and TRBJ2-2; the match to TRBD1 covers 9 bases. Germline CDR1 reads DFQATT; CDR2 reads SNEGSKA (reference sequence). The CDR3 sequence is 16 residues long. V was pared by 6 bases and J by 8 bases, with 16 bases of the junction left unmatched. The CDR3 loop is CSARRGTGSPVGELFF. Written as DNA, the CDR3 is TGCAGTGCCCGCCGAGGGACAGGGAGTCCAGTGGGGGAGCTGTTTTTT.

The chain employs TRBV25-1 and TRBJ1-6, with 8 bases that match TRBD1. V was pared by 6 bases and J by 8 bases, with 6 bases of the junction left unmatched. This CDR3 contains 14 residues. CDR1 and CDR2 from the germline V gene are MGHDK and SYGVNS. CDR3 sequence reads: CASSVDRAHSPLHF. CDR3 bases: TGTGCCAGCAGCGTGGACAGGGCCCATTCACCCCTCCACTTT.

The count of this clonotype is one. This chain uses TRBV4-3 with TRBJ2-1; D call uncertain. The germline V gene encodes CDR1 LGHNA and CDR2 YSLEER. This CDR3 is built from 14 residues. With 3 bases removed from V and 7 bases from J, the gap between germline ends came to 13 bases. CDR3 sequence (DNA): TGCGCCAGCAGCCATGACCTATCCTGGAATGAGCAGTTCTTC. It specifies CASSHDLSWNEQFF.

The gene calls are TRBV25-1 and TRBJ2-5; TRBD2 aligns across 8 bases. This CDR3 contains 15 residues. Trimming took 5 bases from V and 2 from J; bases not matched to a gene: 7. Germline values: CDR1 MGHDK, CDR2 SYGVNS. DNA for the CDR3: TGTGCCAGCAGTAAATGGCGGGGGGTACAAGAGACCCAGTACTTC. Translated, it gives CASSKWRGVQETQYF.

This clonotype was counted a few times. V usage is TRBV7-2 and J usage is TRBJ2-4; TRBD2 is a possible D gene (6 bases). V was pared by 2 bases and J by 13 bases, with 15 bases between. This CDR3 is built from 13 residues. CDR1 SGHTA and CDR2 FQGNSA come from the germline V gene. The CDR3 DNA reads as TGTGCCAGCAGCTTACCGGGAGTGGGTGAGCAGTACTTC. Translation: CASSLPGVGEQYF.

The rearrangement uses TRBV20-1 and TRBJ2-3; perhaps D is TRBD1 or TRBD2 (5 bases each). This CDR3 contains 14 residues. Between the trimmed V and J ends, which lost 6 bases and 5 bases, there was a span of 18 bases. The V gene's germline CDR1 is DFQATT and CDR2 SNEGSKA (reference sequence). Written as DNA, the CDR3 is TGCAGTGCCCCACCGGGACCTGTAATAGATACGCAGTATTTT. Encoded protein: CSAPPGPVIDTQYF.

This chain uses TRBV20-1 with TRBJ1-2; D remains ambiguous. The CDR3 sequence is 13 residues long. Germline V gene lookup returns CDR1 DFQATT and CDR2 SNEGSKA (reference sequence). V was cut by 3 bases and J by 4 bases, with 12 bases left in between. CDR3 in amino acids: CSASIGTFYGYTF. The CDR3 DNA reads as TGCAGTGCTAGCATCGGCACATTCTATGGCTACACCTTC.